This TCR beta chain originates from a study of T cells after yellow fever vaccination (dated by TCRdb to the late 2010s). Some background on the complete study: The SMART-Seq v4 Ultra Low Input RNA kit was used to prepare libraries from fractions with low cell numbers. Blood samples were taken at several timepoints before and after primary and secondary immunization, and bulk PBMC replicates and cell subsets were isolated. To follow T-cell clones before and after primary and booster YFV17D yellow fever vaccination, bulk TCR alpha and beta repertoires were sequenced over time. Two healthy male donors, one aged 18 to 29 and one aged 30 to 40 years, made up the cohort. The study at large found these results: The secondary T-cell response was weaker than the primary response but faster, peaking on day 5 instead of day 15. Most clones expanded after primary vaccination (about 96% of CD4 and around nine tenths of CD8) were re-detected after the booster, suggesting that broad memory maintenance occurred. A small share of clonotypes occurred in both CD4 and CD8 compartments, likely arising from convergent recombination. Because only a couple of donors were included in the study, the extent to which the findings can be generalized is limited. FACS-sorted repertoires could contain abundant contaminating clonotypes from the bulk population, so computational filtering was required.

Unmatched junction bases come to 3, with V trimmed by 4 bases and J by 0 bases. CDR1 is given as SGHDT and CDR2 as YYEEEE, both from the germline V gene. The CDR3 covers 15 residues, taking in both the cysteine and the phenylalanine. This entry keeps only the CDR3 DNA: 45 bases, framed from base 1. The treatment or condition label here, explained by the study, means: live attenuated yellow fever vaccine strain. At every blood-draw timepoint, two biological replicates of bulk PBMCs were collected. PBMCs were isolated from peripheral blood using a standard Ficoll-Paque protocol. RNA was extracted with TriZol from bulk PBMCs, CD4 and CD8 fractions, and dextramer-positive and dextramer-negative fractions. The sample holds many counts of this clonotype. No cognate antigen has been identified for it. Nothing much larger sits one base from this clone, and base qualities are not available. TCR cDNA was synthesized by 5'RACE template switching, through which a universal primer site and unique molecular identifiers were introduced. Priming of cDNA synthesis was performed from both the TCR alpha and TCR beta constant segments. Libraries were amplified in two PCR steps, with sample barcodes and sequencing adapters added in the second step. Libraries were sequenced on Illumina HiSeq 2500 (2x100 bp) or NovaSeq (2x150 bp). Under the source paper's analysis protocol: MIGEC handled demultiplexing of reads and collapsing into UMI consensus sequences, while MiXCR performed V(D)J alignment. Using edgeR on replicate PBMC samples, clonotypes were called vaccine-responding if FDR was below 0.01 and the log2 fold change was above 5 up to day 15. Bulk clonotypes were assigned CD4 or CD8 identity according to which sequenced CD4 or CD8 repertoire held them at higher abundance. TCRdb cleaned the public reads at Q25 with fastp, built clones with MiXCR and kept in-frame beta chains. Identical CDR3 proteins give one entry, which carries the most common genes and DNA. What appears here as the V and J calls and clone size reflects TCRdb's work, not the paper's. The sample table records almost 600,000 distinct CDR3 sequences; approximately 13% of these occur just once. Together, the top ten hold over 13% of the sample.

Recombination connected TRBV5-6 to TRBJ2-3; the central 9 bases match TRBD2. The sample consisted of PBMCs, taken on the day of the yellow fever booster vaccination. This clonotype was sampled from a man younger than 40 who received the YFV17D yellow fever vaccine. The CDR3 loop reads CASSPLAGSTDTQYF. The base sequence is TGTGCCAGCAGCCCCCTAGCGGGAAGCACAGATACGCAGTATTTT.